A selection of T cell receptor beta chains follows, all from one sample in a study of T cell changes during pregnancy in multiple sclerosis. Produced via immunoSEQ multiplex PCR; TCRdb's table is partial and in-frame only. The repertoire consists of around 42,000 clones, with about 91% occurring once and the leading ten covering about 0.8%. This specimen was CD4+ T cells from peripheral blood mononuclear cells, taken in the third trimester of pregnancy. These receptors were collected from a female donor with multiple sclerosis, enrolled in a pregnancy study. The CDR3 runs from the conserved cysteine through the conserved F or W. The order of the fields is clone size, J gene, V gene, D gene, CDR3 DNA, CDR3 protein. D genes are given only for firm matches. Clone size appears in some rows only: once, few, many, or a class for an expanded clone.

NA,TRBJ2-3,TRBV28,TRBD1,TGTGCCAGCAGTGGGGGACAGGGGGTTTATACGCAGTATTTT,CASSGGQGVYTQYF
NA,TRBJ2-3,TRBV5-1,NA,TGCGCCAGCAGCTTGGTTCCCGGGGGCACAGATACGCAGTATTTT,CASSLVPGGTDTQYF
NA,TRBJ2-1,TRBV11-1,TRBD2,TGTGCCAGCAGCTTAGATGTACTAGCGGGAGGTGAGCAGTTCTTC,CASSLDVLAGGEQFF
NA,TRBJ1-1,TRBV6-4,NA,TGTGCCAGCAGAGAGACAGGCACGAACACTGAAGCTTTCTTT,CASRETGTNTEAFF
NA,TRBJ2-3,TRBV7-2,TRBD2,TGTGCCAGCAGCTTATTAGCGGGAATTTCTGATACGCAGTATTTT,CASSLLAGISDTQYF
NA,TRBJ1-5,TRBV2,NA,TGTGCCAGCAGTGGAACAGGGTATAGCAATCAGCCCCAGCATTTT,CASSGTGYSNQPQHF
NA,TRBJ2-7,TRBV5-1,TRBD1,TGCGCCAGCAGCTGGGGACAGGGGGCGGGCGAGCAGTACTTC,CASSWGQGAGEQYF
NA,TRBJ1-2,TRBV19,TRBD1,TGTGCCTCAGTACACGGACAGGGGAACTATGGCTACACCTTC,CASVHGQGNYGYTF
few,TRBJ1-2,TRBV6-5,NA,TGTGCCACAAAACAGGAGCGCGGTGGCTACACCTTC,CATKQERGGYTF
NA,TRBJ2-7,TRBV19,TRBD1,TGTGCCAGTAGTGTGACAGGGGGCAGCTACGAGCAGTACTTC,CASSVTGGSYEQYF
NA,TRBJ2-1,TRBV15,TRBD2,TGTGCCACCAGCATTTACCATAGCGGGACCAATGAGCAGTTCTTC,CATSIYHSGTNEQFF
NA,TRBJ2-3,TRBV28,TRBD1,TGTGCCAGCAGTTATAGCGACAGGGGGCCGAGCACAGATACGCAGTATTTT,CASSYSDRGPSTDTQYF
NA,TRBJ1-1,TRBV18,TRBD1,TGTGCCAGCTCACCGCGGACAGGTGGATTGAACACTGAAGCTTTCTTT,CASSPRTGGLNTEAFF
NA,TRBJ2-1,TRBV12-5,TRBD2,TGTGCTAGTGGTTTGGTCCCGACTAGCGGGGTTACAAATGAGCAGTTCTTC,CASGLVPTSGVTNEQFF
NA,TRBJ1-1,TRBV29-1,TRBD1,TGCAGCGTAGCGGGACAGGGGACTGAAGCTTTCTTT,CSVAGQGTEAFF
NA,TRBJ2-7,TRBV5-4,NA,TGTGCCAGCAGCTTGGTAGGCGGGCGCTCCTACGAGCAGTACTTC,CASSLVGGRSYEQYF
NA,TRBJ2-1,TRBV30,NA,TGTGCCTGGAAGAGAGGCGCCTACAATGAGCAGTTCTTC,CAWKRGAYNEQFF
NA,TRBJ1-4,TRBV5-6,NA,TGTGCCAGCAGCTTGGTGCGGGGGGCGGGTGAAAAACTGTTTTTT,CASSLVRGAGEKLFF
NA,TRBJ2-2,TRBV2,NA,TGTGCCAGCAGTGTCGGACTTCAAACCGGGGAGCTGTTTTTT,CASSVGLQTGELFF
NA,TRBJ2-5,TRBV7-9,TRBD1,TGTGCCAGCAGCCTCCAGGGACAGCACCAAGAGACCCAGTACTTC,CASSLQGQHQETQYF
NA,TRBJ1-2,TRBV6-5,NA,TGTGCCAGCAGTTACTCGGGGAGGTATGGCTACACCTTC,CASSYSGRYGYTF
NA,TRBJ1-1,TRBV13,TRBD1,TGTGCCAGCAGATGGTATGAGACAGGGGCTGAAGCTTTCTTT,CASRWYETGAEAFF
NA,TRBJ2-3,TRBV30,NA,TGTGCCTGGAGAAAGTATAGCGCCTTCACAGATACGCAGTATTTT,CAWRKYSAFTDTQYF
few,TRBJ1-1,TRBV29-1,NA,TGCAGCGTTGGGCTGGGAGGGGAAGCTTTCTTT,CSVGLGGEAFF
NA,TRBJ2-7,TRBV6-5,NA,TGTGCCAGCAGTTACTCGGGGCGGGGATACGAGCAGTACTTC,CASSYSGRGYEQYF
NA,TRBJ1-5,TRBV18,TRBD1,TGTGCCAGCTCACGACAGGGTTTGGGGGATAGCAATCAGCCCCAGCATTTT,CASSRQGLGDSNQPQHF
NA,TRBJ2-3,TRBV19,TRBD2,TGTGCCACTAGTGGTCCTAGCGGCCTCCCAACAGATACGCAGTATTTT,CATSGPSGLPTDTQYF
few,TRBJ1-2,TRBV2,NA,TGTGCCAGCAGTACATTGGGCTACACCTTC,CASSTLGYTF
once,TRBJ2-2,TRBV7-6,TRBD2,TGTGCCAGCAGCCCCCGTTGGACTAGCGGGGATACGAACACCGGGGAGCTGTTTTTT,CASSPRWTSGDTNTGELFF
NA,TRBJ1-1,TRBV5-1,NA,TGCGCCAGCAGCTTGGTTCGGGGGGCGGAGGGAACTGAAGCTTTCTTT,CASSLVRGAEGTEAFF
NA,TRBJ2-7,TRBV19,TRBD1,TGTGCCAGTAGTATGGGACAGACGGCCGCCTACGAGCAGTACTTC,CASSMGQTAAYEQYF
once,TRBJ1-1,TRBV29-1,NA,TGCAGCGGTATCGGGTCCAGAGGGATGAACACTGAAGCTTTCTTT,CSGIGSRGMNTEAFF
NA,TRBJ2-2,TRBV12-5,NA,TGTGCTAGTGGTTTGGTACTTTCTGCGGGTGGCGGGGAGCTGTTTTTT,CASGLVLSAGGGELFF
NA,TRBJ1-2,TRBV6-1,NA,TGTGCCAGCAGTGGCCCCCACAGGGCACGGGGCTACACCTTC,CASSGPHRARGYTF
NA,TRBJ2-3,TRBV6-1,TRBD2,TGTGCCAGCAGTGGGAGTAGCGGGACAATCACAGATACGCAGTATTTT,CASSGSSGTITDTQYF
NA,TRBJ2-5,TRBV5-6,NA,TGTGCCAGCAGCTTGGAAAGTCGGGAGACCCAGTACTTC,CASSLESRETQYF
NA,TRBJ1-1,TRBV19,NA,TGTGCCAGTAGTACTAACGACAGGCGAGAAGCTTTCTTT,CASSTNDRREAFF
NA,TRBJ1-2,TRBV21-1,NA,TGTGCCAGCAGCAAAGGGGAGAACGAGGGGCGGGGGTACGATGGCTACACCTTC,CASSKGENEGRGYDGYTF
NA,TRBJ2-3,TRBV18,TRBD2,TGTGCCAGCTCACCCCTAGCGGGGGGGGGCACAGATACGCAGTATTTT,CASSPLAGGGTDTQYF
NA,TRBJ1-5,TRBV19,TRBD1,TGTGCCAGTATAGGGACAGGGGGCGGGCAACAGCCCCAGCATTTT,CASIGTGGGQQPQHF
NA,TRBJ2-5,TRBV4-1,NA,TGCGCCAGCGGCAAAGAGACCCAGTACTTC,CASGKETQYF
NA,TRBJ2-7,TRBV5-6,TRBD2,TGTGCCAGCAGCAAGGGACTAGCGGGGACTACGGTCGAGCAGTACTTC,CASSKGLAGTTVEQYF
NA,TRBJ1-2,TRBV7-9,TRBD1,TGTGCCAGCAGCCATCTGGACAGGGGCTATGGCTACACCTTC,CASSHLDRGYGYTF
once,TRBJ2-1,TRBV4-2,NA,TGTGCCAGCAGCCAAGTAACGGGATCTCTTCCTCGAGTTAGCTCCTACAATGAGCAGTTCTTC,CASSQVTGSLPRVSSYNEQFF